The clone carrying this TCR beta chain was seen a handful of times. What it binds is not known. This record belongs to a study of beta chain features in type 1 diabetes. Study-level information: No patient-donor differences in age, gender, total cells or subset yield.

The authors sorted CD4+ naive, central memory, regulatory and stem cell-like memory cells via CD45RO/CCR7/CD25/CD127/CD95/CD27. Whole-study findings and limits: Over-representation of high TCR-expressing cells was a possible consequence of cDNA sequencing. All four CD4+ subsets of Type 1 diabetes patients contained TCRB CDR3s that were moderately but significantly shorter.

Expressed TCRB transcripts were sequenced after all isolated RNA was converted to cDNA. Here immunoSEQ multiplex PCR was the method, and the copy in TCRdb shows in-frame clones only, minus some. In the table there are 85,000 to 110,000 clones, approximately 30% of which are singletons. Germline loops: CDR1 PRHDT, CDR2 FYEKMQ (reference sequence). The CDR3 is made up of 16 amino acids. Between the trimmed V and J ends, which lost 5 bases and 1 base, there was a span of 15 bases. The chain combines TRBV13 with TRBJ2-1, with TRBD2 as a possible D gene (5 bases). Input material: central memory CD4+ T cells from blood. The TCR originated in a woman between 18 and 30 years old with type 1 diabetes. The chain's CDR3 is CASSRPGFGSYNEQFF. The CDR3 DNA is TGTGCCAGCAGCCGTCCGGGGTTCGGTTCCTACAATGAGCAGTTCTTC.